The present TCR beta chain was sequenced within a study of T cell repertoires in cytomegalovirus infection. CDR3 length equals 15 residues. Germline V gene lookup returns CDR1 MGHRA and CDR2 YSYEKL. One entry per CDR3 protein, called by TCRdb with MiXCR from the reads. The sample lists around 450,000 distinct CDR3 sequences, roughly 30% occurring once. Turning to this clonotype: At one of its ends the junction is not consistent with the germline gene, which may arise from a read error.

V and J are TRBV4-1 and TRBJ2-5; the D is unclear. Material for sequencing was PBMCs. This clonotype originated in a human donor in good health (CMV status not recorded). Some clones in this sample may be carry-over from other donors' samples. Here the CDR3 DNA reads TGCGCCAGCAGCCAAGGGGGTTTGACAAGAGAGGCCCAGTACTTC. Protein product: CASSQGGLTREAQYF.